The 29 T cell receptor beta chains given below trace back to one sample, sequenced in a study of cytomegalovirus exposure and HLA in healthy donors. PCR amplification relied on 60 Vbeta primers (plus 13 Jbeta primers). The assay was immunoSEQ multiplex PCR, and TCRdb's table has in-frame clones only and misses some. This sample has some 44,000 clones, with about nine tenths found just once. The sample taken for sequencing was PBMCs. These receptors originate from a woman in her thirties or forties in good health and CMV-seropositive.

About this clone: Other DNA variants within this sample encode the same CDR3. The rearrangement joins TRBV2 to TRBJ2-3, with a possible D match to TRBD2 (6 bases). V shed 4 bases and J shed 0 bases, with 11 bases lying between them. This CDR3 comprises 15 residues. Germline-derived CDR1 and CDR2 are SNHLY and FYNNEI. CDR3 DNA sequence: TGTGCCAGCAGTGCCGGGACTTCTAGCACAGATACGCAGTATTTT. Translated: CASSAGTSSTDTQYF.

CDR3 sequence: CASSNIDRDPYEQFF. The DNA of the CDR3 is TGTGCCAGTAGTAATATTGACAGGGACCCATATGAGCAGTTCTTC. This sequence joins TRBV19 and TRBJ2-1, with 7 bases aligning to TRBD1. The V and J ends lost 4 bases and 8 bases, in that order; junction bases with no gene match: 11. Germline assignment: CDR1 LNHDA and CDR2 SQIVND (reference sequence). This CDR3 is 15 amino acids long.

The chain uses TRBV4-2 and TRBJ2-1; D possibly corresponds to TRBD1 (5 bases). Germline loops: CDR1 LGHNA, CDR2 YNFKEQ. This CDR3 spans 14 amino acids. With 4 bases removed from V and 8 bases from J, the gap between germline ends came to 15 bases. Here the CDR3 DNA reads TGTGCCAGCAGCCGGAATCAGGGATTGGATGAGCAGTTCTTC. Its translation: CASSRNQGLDEQFF.

The chain recombines TRBV2 with TRBJ2-2; TRBD2 is a possible D gene (6 bases). V was trimmed by 7 bases and J by 7 bases, leaving 16 bases between them. Germline-derived CDR1 and CDR2 are SNHLY and FYNNEI. This CDR3 contains 14 residues. The CDR3 sequence is CASITRGGSGELFF. The CDR3, as DNA: TGTGCCAGCATAACGAGAGGAGGGAGCGGGGAGCTGTTTTTT.

This clone has just one count. This chain links TRBV5-4 with TRBJ2-1, with D maybe TRBD2 (5 bases). This CDR3 contains 15 residues. The ends were cut back, 1 base at V and 4 bases at J, with 12 bases in the middle. CDR1 is SGHNT, CDR2 YYREEE, per germline (reference sequence). The CDR3 here is CASSLKSGSYNEQFF. CDR3 nucleotides: TGTGCCAGCAGCTTGAAGAGCGGTTCTTACAATGAGCAGTTCTTC. The complete variable domain, with remaining parts taken from reference TRBV5-4 and TRBJ2-1, reads ETGVTQSPTHLIKTRGQQVTLRCSSQSGHNTVSWYQQALGQGPQFIFQYYREEENGRGNFPPRFSGLQFPNYSSELNVNALELDDSALYLCASSLKSGSYNEQFFGPGTRLTVL.

In its sample, this clone was seen a few times. This rearrangement joins TRBV7-9 to TRBJ2-3; maybe TRBD1 (6 bases). CDR1 is SEHNR, CDR2 FQNEAQ, per germline (reference sequence). The CDR3 spans 15 residues. V shed 1 base and J shed 2 bases, with 10 bases lying between them. The CDR3 region is CASSLGAGVTDTQYF. As DNA, the CDR3 is TGTGCCAGCAGCTTAGGGGCAGGGGTCACAGATACGCAGTATTTT.

J is TRBJ2-3 and V is TRBV18; tentative D call: TRBD2 (5 bases). Trimming left V 3 bases short and J 5 bases short, with 9 bases between. CDR1 and CDR2 from the germline V gene are KGHSH and LQKENI. The CDR3 sequence is 13 residues long. The CDR3 nucleotides are TGTGCCAGCTCACCGGTGGGGAGAGATACGCAGTATTTT. Amino acids: CASSPVGRDTQYF.

The rearrangement links TRBV19 to TRBJ2-5, with 12 nucleotides matching TRBD2. V was clipped by 0 bases and J by 1 base; unmatched bases: 3. Germline CDR1 is LNHDA and CDR2 is SQIVND (reference sequence). This CDR3 contains 17 residues. CDR3 sequence reads: CASSIDQTSGSQETQYF. The CDR3 coding sequence is TGTGCCAGTAGTATAGATCAGACTAGCGGGAGCCAAGAGACCCAGTACTTC. Full variable domain (rest looked up from reference TRBV19 and TRBJ2-5): DGGITQSPKYLFRKEGQNVTLSCEQNLNHDAMYWYRQDPGQGLRLIYYSQIVNDFQKGDIAEGYSVSREKKESFPLTVTSAQKNPTAFYLCASSIDQTSGSQETQYFGPGTRLLVL.

V usage is TRBV5-1 and J usage is TRBJ2-1; D perhaps matches TRBD1 (6 bases). The CDR3 extends over 14 amino acids. The V gene's germline CDR1 is SGHRS and CDR2 YFSETQ. Trimming pared 0 bases from V and 7 bases from J, leaving 11 bases between. The DNA of the CDR3 is TGCGCCAGCAGCTTGGCCGTCGGACAGAATGAGCAGTTCTTC. This translates into CASSLAVGQNEQFF.

Here the CDR3 DNA reads TGTGCCAGCAGCTTCGTTAGCGGAGTCTACGAGCAGTACTTC. Translating gives CASSFVSGVYEQYF. The V and J genes are TRBV7-3 and TRBJ2-7; possible D gene TRBD2, 6 bases. V lost 3 bases to trimming and J lost 3 bases, with 12 bases between them. Germline lookup yields CDR1 SGHTA and CDR2 FQGTGA. The CDR3 runs to 14 residues.

This chain links TRBV29-1 with TRBJ2-3; 10 bases are a match to TRBD2. This CDR3 comprises 14 residues. Germline V gives CDR1 SQVTM, CDR2 ANQGSEA. Trimming at V came to 8 bases and at J to 0 bases, leaving 5 bases not matched to a gene. DNA for the CDR3: TGCAGCTCTAGCGGGGGCCCGAGCACAGATACGCAGTATTTT. It codes for CSSSGGPSTDTQYF.

This rearrangement joins TRBV29-1 to TRBJ1-1, with D possibly TRBD1 on 5 matching bases. Trimming cost V 2 bases and J 0 bases, with 10 bases left between them. Germline V lookup: CDR1 SQVTM, CDR2 ANQGSEA. The CDR3 runs to 14 residues. The CDR3 nucleotides read TGCAGCGTTGAAACGGCAGGGATGAACACTGAAGCTTTCTTT. Protein sequence: CSVETAGMNTEAFF.

This chain uses TRBV7-3 with TRBJ2-2; possible D gene TRBD1, 5 bases. CDR3 length equals 13 residues. Germline assignment: CDR1 SGHTA and CDR2 FQGTGA. The ends were cut back, 5 bases at V and 5 bases at J, with 9 bases in the middle. CDR3 DNA: TGTGCCAGCAGCCCGCAGGGAACCGGGGAGCTGTTTTTT. Translated, it gives CASSPQGTGELFF.

The rearrangement uses TRBV5-1 and TRBJ1-5; D unclear. V dropped 4 bases and J dropped 4 bases, with 9 bases sitting between them. The CDR3 has 13 residues. The germline CDR1 and CDR2 sequences are SGHRS and YFSETQ. The CDR3 DNA follows: TGCGCCAGCAGCACCGACGGGAATCAGCCCCAGCATTTT. Translated, it gives CASSTDGNQPQHF.

The chain joins TRBV28 to TRBJ2-1; 11 positions match TRBD2. With 2 bases clipped from V and 6 bases from J, the junction kept 9 bases outside the gene matches. The CDR3 spans 17 residues. Germline V CDR1 and CDR2: MDHEN, SYDVKM. CDR3 amino acids: CASSLPLLAGAPNEQFF. For the CDR3, the DNA is TGTGCCAGCAGTTTACCATTACTAGCGGGAGCGCCCAATGAGCAGTTCTTC.

The chain joins TRBV19 to TRBJ2-7; 10 bases match TRBD2. The CDR3 is 15 residues long. J was trimmed by 5 bases and V by 4 bases; bases with no gene match: 8. Germline V gene sequence: CDR1 LNHDA, CDR2 SQIVND (reference sequence). The chain's CDR3 is CASSTTSGMSNEQYF. The DNA for the CDR3 is TGTGCCAGTAGTACTACTAGCGGGATGTCCAACGAGCAGTACTTC.

The chain employs TRBV14 and TRBJ2-7, with 7 bases fitting TRBD2. V dropped 6 bases and J dropped 3; count of bases not matched to a gene: 8. The V gene's germline CDR1 is SGHDN and CDR2 FVKESK. The CDR3 has 14 residues. The CDR3: CASSVASGGYEQYF. The CDR3, as DNA: TGTGCCAGCAGTGTGGCTAGCGGTGGCTACGAGCAGTACTTC. Based on the CDR3 plus reference TRBV14 and TRBJ2-7, the full variable domain is EAGVTQFPSHSVIEKGQTVTLRCDPISGHDNLYWYRRVMGKEIKFLLHFVKESKQDESGMPNNRFLAERTGGTYSTLKVQPAELEDSGVYFCASSVASGGYEQYFGPGTRLTVT.

The chain links TRBV6-1 to TRBJ2-7; perhaps TRBD1 as D (5 bases). The CDR3 is 12 amino acids. Looked up from germline, CDR1 is MNHNS and CDR2 is SASEGT. Trimming removed 2 bases at V and 4 bases at J, with 6 bases between. The CDR3 DNA is TGTGCCAGCAGTGAAAGGGGTTACGAGCAGTACTTC. Amino acid sequence: CASSERGYEQYF.

The gene calls are TRBV7-9 and TRBJ1-2; perhaps TRBD1 as D (6 bases). CDR3 length: 13 residues. Trimming took off 5 bases at V and 2 bases at J, with 9 bases between the two ends. Germline V gene sequence: CDR1 SEHNR, CDR2 FQNEAQ (reference sequence). The CDR3 loop is CASSPGTNYGYTF. The CDR3 region has the DNA TGTGCCAGCAGCCCCGGGACAAACTATGGCTACACCTTC.

This chain connects TRBV7-9 to TRBJ1-1; D perhaps matches TRBD1 (6 bases). CDR1 and CDR2 from the germline V gene are SEHNR and FQNEAQ (reference sequence). The V and J ends lost 1 base and 4 bases respectively, with 7 bases between them. This CDR3 has 13 amino acids. This CDR3 reads CASSLEGGTEAFF. The CDR3 DNA sequence: TGTGCCAGCAGCTTAGAAGGGGGCACTGAAGCTTTCTTT.

This clone was detected only once. This sequence joins TRBV2 and TRBJ2-3, with a tentative D call TRBD2 (6 bases). Germline CDR1 SNHLY, CDR2 FYNNEI. The ends were cut back, 2 bases at V and 8 bases at J, with 20 bases in the middle. The length of the CDR3 is 16 residues. The CDR3 protein is CASSERDSPSRATQYF. The CDR3 bases are TGTGCCAGCAGTGAACGGGACTCACCATCTCGCGCTACGCAGTATTTT.

This clone has just one count. V and J are TRBV19 and TRBJ2-6; D is unclear. Trimming shortened V by 7 bases and J by 2 bases, and 15 bases separated the two germline ends. This CDR3 is 16 amino acids long. Per germline, CDR1 LNHDA and CDR2 SQIVND (reference sequence). The CDR3 nucleotides read TGTGCCAGTACAATGGGCGAAGGTACTGGGGCCAACGTCCTGACTTTC. It translates to CASTMGEGTGANVLTF.

A word on this clone: Different DNA sequences within this sample yield the same CDR3. This chain uses TRBV2 with TRBJ2-7; TRBD2 might be the D (6 bases). The CDR3 is made up of 13 amino acids. The germline V gene encodes CDR1 SNHLY and CDR2 FYNNEI. Trimming cost V 4 bases and J 4 bases, with 11 bases left between them. In DNA form, the CDR3 reads TGTGCCAGCAGTGGGGGGGACCGTTACGAGCAGTACTTC. The encoded protein is CASSGGDRYEQYF. Full variable domain (outside the CDR3, taken from reference TRBV2 and TRBJ2-7): EPEVTQTPSHQVTQMGQEVILRCVPISNHLYFYWYRQILGQKVEFLVSFYNNEISEKSEIFDDQFSVERPDGSNFTLKIRSTKLEDSAMYFCASSGGDRYEQYFGPGTRLTVT.

This clone was observed once. The J gene is TRBJ2-5, the V gene TRBV9; 7 bases fit TRBD2. V lost 2 bases to trimming and J lost 0 bases; unmatched junction nucleotides: 7. CDR1 is SGDLS and CDR2 is YYNGEE in the germline V gene. The CDR3 covers 16 residues. As DNA, the CDR3 is TGTGCCAGCAGCGTTTTGTCTAGCGGAAACCAAGAGACCCAGTACTTC. This translates into CASSVLSSGNQETQYF. Variable domain in full (rest from reference TRBV9 and TRBJ2-5): DSGVTQTPKHLITATGQRVTLRCSPRSGDLSVYWYQQSLDQGLQFLIQYYNGEERAKGNILERFSAQQFPDLHSELNLSSLELGDSALYFCASSVLSSGNQETQYFGPGTRLLVL.

The rearrangement joins TRBV6-5 to TRBJ1-1, with D perhaps TRBD1 (5 bases). V was clipped by 6 bases and J by 8 bases, with 10 bases between them. Germline lookup yields CDR1 MNHEY and CDR2 SVGAGI. The CDR3 runs 11 residues. The chain's CDR3 is CASRRQHEAFF. The CDR3 DNA reads TGTGCCAGCAGGCGACAGCACGAAGCTTTCTTT.

The rearrangement joins TRBV5-1 to TRBJ1-3; 9 bases align to TRBD1. V trimming: 0 bases; J trimming: 0 bases; junction bases outside the gene matches: 1. The CDR3 is made up of 16 amino acids. Germline CDR1 is SGHRS and CDR2 is YFSETQ. CDR3 DNA sequence: TGCGCCAGCAGCTTGGGACAGGGGGTCTCTGGAAACACCATATATTTT. It specifies CASSLGQGVSGNTIYF.

The CDR3 here is CASTREGYYEQYF. DNA for the CDR3: TGTGCCAGCACCAGGGAGGGTTACTACGAGCAGTACTTC. The chain is built from TRBV2 and TRBJ2-7; 7 positions match TRBD2. V shed 7 bases and J 3 bases; nucleotides not matched to a gene: 6. There are 13 residues in the CDR3. Germline V gene sequence: CDR1 SNHLY, CDR2 FYNNEI.

The chain employs TRBV7-9 and TRBJ2-2; possible D gene TRBD2, 6 bases. The CDR3 has 15 residues. Trimming removed 1 base from V and 5 bases from J, with 11 bases in between. The germline CDR1 and CDR2 sequences are SEHNR and FQNEAQ (reference sequence). CDR3 residues: CASSLEGTATGELFF. The CDR3 region has the DNA TGTGCCAGCAGCTTAGAAGGGACTGCTACCGGGGAGCTGTTTTTT.

The chain employs TRBV28 and TRBJ2-3; D call uncertain. This CDR3 contains 14 residues. CDR1 MDHEN and CDR2 SYDVKM come from the germline V gene. Trimming pared 2 bases from V and 3 bases from J, leaving 9 bases between. This chain's CDR3 is CASSLPKRTDTQYF. The DNA of the CDR3 is TGTGCCAGCAGTTTACCCAAGAGGACAGATACGCAGTATTTT.